The clone carrying this T cell receptor (beta chain) was recorded at least ten times. The antigen remains unidentified. This sample was taken from a study of Graves' ophthalmopathy and Graves' hyperthyroidism. Study outcomes and limitations: A model built from 13 signatures distinguished ophthalmopathy from stable hyperthyroidism with roughly 90% sensitivity and about 84% specificity.

In this cohort's terms, stable hyperthyroidism meant no ophthalmopathy by 18 months of follow-up. Excluded were patients with other autoimmune diseases, uncontrolled infections, pregnancy or lactation. Using RNA transcripts, the TCR beta CDR3 regions were amplified. Second-round multiplex PCR came after first-round RT-PCR with HTBI primers. TCRdb analysed the multiplex PCR reads with MiXCR anew, one entry per CDR3 protein. The data show 680,000 or so distinct CDR3 sequences, approximately 21% seen once. Per the germline V gene, CDR1 is MNHNS and CDR2 is SASEGT. Deletions cut 1 base from V and 5 bases from J, with 12 bases between. The CDR3 sequence is 14 residues long.

The V gene is TRBV6-1, the J gene TRBJ2-7; TRBD1 or TRBD2 may be the D gene (5 bases each). This TCR derives from a woman under 30 with stable Graves' hyperthyroidism. Some clones in this sample may be carry-over from other donors' samples. Sequenced sample: peripheral blood. CDR3 residues: CASSEGGSSNEQYF. CDR3 sequence (DNA): TGTGCCAGCAGTGAAGGGGGGTCTTCTAACGAGCAGTACTTC.